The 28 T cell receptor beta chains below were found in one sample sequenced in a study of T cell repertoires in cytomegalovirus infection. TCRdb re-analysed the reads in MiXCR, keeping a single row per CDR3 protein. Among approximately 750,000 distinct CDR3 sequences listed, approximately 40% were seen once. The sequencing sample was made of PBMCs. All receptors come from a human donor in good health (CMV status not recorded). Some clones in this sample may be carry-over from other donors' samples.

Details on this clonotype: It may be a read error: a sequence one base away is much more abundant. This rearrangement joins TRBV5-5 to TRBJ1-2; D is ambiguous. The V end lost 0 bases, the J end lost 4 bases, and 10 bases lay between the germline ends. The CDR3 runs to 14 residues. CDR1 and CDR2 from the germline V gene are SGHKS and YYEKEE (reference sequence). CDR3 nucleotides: TGTGCCAGCAGCTTGGTGGTCATTTCCTATGGCTACACCTTC. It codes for CASSLVVISYGYTF. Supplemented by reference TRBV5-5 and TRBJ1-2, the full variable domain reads DAGVTQSPTHLIKTRGQQVTLRCSPISGHKSVSWYQQVLGQGPQFIFQYYEKEERGRGNFPDRFSARQFPNYSSELNVNALLLGDSALYLCASSLVVISYGYTFGSGTRLTVV.

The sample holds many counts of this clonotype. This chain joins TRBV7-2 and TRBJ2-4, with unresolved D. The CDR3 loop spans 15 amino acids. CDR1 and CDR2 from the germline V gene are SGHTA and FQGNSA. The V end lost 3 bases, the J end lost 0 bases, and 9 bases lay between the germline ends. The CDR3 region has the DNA TGTGCCAGCAGCTTCCAGGCCCTAGCCAAAAACATTCAGTACTTC. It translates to CASSFQALAKNIQYF.

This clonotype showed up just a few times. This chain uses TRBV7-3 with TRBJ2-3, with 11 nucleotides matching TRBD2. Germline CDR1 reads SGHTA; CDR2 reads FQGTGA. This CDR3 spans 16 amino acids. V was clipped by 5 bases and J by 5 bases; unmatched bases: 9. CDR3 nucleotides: TGTGCCAGCAGCCCCTTTAGCGGGGGGGCCATAGATACGCAGTATTTT. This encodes CASSPFSGGAIDTQYF.

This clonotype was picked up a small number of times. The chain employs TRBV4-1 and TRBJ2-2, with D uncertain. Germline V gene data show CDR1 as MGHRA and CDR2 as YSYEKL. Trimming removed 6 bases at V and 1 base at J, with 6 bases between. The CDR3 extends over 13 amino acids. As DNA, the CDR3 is TGCGCCAGCAGACGGCTGAACACCGGGGAGCTGTTTTTT. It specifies CASRRLNTGELFF.

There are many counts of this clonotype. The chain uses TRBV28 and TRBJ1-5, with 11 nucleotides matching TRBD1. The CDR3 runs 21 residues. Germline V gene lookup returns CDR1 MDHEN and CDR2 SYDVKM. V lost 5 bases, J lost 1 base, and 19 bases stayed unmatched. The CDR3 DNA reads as TGTGCCAGCAGTCCAATCCTCCGAAGGACAGGGGGCGCGGGGAGCAATCAGCCCCAGCATTTT. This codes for CASSPILRRTGGAGSNQPQHF.

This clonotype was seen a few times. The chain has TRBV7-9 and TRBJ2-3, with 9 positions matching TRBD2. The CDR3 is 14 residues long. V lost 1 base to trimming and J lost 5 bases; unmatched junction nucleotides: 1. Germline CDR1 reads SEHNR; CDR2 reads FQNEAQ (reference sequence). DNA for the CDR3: TGTGCCAGCAGCTTAGAAGCGGGGGGAGATACGCAGTATTTT. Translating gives CASSLEAGGDTQYF. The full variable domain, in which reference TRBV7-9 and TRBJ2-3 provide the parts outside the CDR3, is DTGVSQNPRHKITKRGQNVTFRCDPISEHNRLYWYRQTLGQGPEFLTYFQNEAQLEKSRLLSDRFSAERPKGSFSTLEIQRTEQGDSAMYLCASSLEAGGDTQYFGPGTRLTVL.

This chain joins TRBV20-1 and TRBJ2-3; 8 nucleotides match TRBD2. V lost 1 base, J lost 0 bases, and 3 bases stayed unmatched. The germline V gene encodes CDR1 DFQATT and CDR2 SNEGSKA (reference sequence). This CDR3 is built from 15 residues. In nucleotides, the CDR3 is TGCAGTGCTAGAGCTACTAGCGGTAGCACAGATACGCAGTATTTT. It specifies CSARATSGSTDTQYF.

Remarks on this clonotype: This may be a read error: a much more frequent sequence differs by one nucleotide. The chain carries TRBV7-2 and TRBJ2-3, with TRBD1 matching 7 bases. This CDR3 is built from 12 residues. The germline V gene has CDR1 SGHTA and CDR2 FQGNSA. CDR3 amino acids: CASSRGTDTKYF. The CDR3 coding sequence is TGTGCCAGCAGCCGTGGGACAGATACGAAGTATTTT.

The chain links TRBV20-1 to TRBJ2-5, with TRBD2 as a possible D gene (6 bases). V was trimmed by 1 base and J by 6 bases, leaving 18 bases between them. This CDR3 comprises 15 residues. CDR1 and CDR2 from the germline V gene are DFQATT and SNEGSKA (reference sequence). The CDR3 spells CSARAYGGRGQTQYF. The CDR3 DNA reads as TGCAGTGCTAGAGCCTACGGAGGGCGAGGGCAGACCCAGTACTTC.

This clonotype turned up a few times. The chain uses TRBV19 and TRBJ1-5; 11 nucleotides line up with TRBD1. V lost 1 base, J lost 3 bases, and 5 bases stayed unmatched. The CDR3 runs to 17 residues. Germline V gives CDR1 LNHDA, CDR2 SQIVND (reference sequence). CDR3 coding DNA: TGTGCCAGTAGTATAGTAGGGACAGGGGGATTCAATCAGCCCCAGCATTTT. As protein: CASSIVGTGGFNQPQHF.

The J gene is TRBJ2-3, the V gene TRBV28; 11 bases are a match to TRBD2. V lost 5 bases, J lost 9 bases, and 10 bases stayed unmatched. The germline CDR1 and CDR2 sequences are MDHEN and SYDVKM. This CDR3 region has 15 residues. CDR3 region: CASSVLAGGLLTQYF. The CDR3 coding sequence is TGTGCCAGCAGTGTCCTAGCGGGGGGCCTCTTGACGCAGTATTTT.

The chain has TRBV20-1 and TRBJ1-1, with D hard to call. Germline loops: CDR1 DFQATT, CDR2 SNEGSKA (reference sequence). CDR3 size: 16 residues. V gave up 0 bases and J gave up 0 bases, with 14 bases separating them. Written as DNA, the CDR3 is TGCAGTGCTAGAGATTACGAGGGAACTATGAACACTGAAGCTTTCTTT. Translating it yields CSARDYEGTMNTEAFF.

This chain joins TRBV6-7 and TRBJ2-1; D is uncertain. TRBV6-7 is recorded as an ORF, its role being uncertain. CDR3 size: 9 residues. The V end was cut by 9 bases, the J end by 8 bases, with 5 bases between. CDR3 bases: TGTGCCAGAAGAGATGAGCAGTTCTTC. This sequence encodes CARRDEQFF.

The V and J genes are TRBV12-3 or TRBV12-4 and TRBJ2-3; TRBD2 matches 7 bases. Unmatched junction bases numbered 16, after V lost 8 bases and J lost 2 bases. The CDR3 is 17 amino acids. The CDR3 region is CASLTGGFGTNTDTQYF. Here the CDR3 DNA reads TGTGCCAGCCTAACTGGGGGTTTTGGGACTAACACAGATACGCAGTATTTT.

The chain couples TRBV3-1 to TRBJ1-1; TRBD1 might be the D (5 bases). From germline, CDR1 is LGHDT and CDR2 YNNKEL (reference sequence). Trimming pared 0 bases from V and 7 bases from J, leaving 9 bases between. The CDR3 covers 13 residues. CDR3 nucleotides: TGTGCCAGCAGCCAAGATTGGGGGATTGAAGCTTTCTTT. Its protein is CASSQDWGIEAFF.

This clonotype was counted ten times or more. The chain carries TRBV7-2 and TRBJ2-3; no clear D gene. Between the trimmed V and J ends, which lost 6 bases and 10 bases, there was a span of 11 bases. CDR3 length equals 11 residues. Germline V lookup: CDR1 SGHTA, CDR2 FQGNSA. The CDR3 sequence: CASRILMAQYF. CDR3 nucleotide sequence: TGTGCCAGCAGGATTCTCATGGCGCAGTATTTT.

CDR3 protein: CASSFPGRGRTEAFF. The DNA of the CDR3 is TGTGCCAGCAGTTTTCCCGGCCGGGGTCGCACTGAAGCTTTCTTT. The V gene is TRBV28, the J gene TRBJ1-1; no reliable D call. The CDR3 spans 15 residues. The V gene's germline CDR1 is MDHEN and CDR2 SYDVKM. With 3 bases removed from V and 4 bases from J, the gap between germline ends came to 15 bases.

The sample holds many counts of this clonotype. CDR3 sequence: CASSPSGSFSYNEQFF. CDR3 DNA: TGTGCCAGCAGCCCAAGCGGCTCCTTCTCCTACAATGAGCAGTTCTTC. The chain links TRBV7-8 to TRBJ2-1; D perhaps matches TRBD2 (5 bases). CDR1 and CDR2 (germline): SGHVS, FQNEAQ. The CDR3 spans 16 residues. V lost 5 bases and J 0 bases, leaving 14 bases between the germline ends.

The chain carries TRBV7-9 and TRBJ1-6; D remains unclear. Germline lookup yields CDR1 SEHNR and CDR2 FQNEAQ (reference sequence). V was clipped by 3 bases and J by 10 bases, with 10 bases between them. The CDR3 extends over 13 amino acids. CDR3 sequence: CASSFTPDSPLHF. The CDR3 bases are TGTGCCAGCAGCTTCACTCCCGACTCACCCCTCCACTTT.

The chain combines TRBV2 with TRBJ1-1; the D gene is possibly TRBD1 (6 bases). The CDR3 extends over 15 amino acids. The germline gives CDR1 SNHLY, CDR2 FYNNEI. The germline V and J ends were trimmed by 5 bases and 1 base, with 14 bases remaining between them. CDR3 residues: CASSQDRIQNTEAFF. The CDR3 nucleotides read TGTGCCAGCAGTCAAGACAGGATTCAGAACACTGAAGCTTTCTTT.

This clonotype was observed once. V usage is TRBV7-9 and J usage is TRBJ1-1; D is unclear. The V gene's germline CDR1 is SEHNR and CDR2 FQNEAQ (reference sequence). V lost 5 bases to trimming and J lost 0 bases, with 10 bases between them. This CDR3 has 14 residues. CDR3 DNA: TGTGCCAGCAGCGGCCCTGGGATGAACACTGAAGCTTTCTTT. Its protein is CASSGPGMNTEAFF.

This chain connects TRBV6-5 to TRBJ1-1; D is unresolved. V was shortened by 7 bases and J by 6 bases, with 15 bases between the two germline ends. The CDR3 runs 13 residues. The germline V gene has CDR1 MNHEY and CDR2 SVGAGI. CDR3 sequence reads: CASTAGVPAEAFF. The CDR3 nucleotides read TGTGCCAGCACCGCTGGAGTCCCCGCTGAAGCTTTCTTT.

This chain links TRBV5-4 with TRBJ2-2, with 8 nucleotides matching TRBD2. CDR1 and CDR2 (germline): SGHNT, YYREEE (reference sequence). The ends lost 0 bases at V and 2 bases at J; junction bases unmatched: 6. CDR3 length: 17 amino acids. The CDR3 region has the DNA TGTGCCAGCAGCTTGGAAGTTAGCGGGGCCAACACCGGGGAGCTGTTTTTT. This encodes CASSLEVSGANTGELFF.

The CDR3 DNA reads TGCAGTGCTAGAGATGAGGGCGGAAGCCTATACGAGCAGTACTTC. Translating gives CSARDEGGSLYEQYF. V and J are TRBV20-1 and TRBJ2-7; perhaps TRBD2 as D (5 bases). This CDR3 contains 15 residues. Deletions cut 0 bases from V and 4 bases from J, with 16 bases between. The germline V gene has CDR1 DFQATT and CDR2 SNEGSKA (reference sequence).

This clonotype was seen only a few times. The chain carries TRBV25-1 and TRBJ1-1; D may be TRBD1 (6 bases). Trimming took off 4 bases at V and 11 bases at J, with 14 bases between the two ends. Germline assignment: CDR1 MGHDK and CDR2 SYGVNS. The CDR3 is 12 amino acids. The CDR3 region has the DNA TGTGCCAGCAGTGGAAGGGGGGCTAGGGCTTTCTTT. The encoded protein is CASSGRGARAFF.

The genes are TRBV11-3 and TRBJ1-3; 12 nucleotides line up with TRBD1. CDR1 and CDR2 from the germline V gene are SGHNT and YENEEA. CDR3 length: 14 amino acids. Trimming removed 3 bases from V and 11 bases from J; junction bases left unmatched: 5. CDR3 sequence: CASSLDGTGGPIYF. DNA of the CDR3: TGTGCCAGCAGCTTGGACGGGACAGGGGGCCCCATATATTTT.

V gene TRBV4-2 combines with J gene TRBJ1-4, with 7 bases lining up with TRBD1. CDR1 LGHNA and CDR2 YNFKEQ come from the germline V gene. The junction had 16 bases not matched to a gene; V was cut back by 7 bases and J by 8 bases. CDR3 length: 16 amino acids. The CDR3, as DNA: TGTGCCAGCAACATCCAGGAGGGGGCCCTAGGGGAAAAACTGTTTTTT. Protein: CASNIQEGALGEKLFF.

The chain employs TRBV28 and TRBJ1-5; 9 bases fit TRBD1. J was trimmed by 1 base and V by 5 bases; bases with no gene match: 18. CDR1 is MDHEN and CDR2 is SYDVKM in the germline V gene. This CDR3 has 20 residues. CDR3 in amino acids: CASSGAPGTGYGASNQPQHF. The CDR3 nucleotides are TGTGCCAGCAGTGGGGCCCCCGGGACAGGGTACGGGGCCAGCAATCAGCCCCAGCATTTT.